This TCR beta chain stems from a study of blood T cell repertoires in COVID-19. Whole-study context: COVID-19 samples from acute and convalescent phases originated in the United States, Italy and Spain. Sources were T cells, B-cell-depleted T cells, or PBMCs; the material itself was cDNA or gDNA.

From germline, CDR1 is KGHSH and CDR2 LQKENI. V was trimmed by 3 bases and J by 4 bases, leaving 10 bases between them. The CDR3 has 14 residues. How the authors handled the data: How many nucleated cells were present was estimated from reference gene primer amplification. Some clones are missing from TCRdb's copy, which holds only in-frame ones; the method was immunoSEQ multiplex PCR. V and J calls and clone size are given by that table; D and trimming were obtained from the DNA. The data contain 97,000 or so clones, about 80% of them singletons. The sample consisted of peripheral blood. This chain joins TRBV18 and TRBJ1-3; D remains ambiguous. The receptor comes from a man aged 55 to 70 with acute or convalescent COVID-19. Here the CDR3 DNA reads TGTGCCAGCTCACCTGAGTCTGTCGGAAACACCATATATTTT. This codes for CASSPESVGNTIYF.